This is a list of T cell receptor beta chains from one sample in a study of blood T cell repertoires in COVID-19. Only in-frame clones appear in the TCRdb table, and some are missing; sequencing was by immunoSEQ multiplex PCR. The repertoire holds 120,000 or so clones, with roughly 88% as singletons. Sequenced input: peripheral blood. The receptors originated from a woman older than 75 with acute or convalescent COVID-19. The CDR3 runs from the conserved cysteine through the conserved F or W. The D gene is left open where the match is weak. Clone size is given for some rows only: seen once, a few or many times, or a class if the clone is expanded.

v_gene: TRBV3-1/TRBV3-2
j_gene: TRBJ2-1
d_gene: TRBD2
abundance: NA
CDR3aa: CATGTSGSNEQFF
CDR3nt: TGTGCCACCGGGACTAGCGGCTCCAATGAGCAGTTCTTC

v_gene: TRBV19
j_gene: TRBJ1-2
d_gene: NA
abundance: NA
CDR3aa: CASSIVRDRGYTF
CDR3nt: TGTGCCAGTAGTATAGTCAGGGATCGGGGCTACACCTTC

v_gene: TRBV3-1/TRBV3-2
j_gene: TRBJ1-4
d_gene: NA
abundance: NA
CDR3aa: CASSQGPGANEKLFF
CDR3nt: TGTGCCAGCAGCCAGGGGCCAGGAGCTAATGAAAAACTGTTTTTT

v_gene: TRBV5-1
j_gene: TRBJ1-6
d_gene: TRBD1
abundance: NA
CDR3aa: CASSLEDRGSPLHF
CDR3nt: TGCGCCAGCAGCTTGGAGGACAGGGGTTCACCCCTCCACTTT

v_gene: TRBV7-2
j_gene: TRBJ1-5
d_gene: TRBD1
abundance: NA
CDR3aa: CASSLAQGAQPQHF
CDR3nt: TGTGCCAGCAGCTTAGCACAGGGGGCTCAGCCCCAGCATTTT

v_gene: TRBV5-1
j_gene: TRBJ1-1
d_gene: NA
abundance: NA
CDR3aa: CASSYTQGFNTEAFF
CDR3nt: TGCGCCAGCAGCTATACCCAGGGTTTCAACACTGAAGCTTTCTTT

v_gene: TRBV6-5
j_gene: TRBJ1-1
d_gene: TRBD1
abundance: NA
CDR3aa: CASRTGTANTEAFF
CDR3nt: TGTGCCAGCAGGACCGGGACAGCGAACACTGAAGCTTTCTTT

v_gene: TRBV11-1
j_gene: TRBJ1-6
d_gene: NA
abundance: NA
CDR3aa: CASSLDLSVDSPLHF
CDR3nt: TGTGCCAGCAGCTTAGATCTGTCCGTTGATTCACCCCTCCACTTT

v_gene: TRBV3-1/TRBV3-2
j_gene: TRBJ2-7
d_gene: TRBD2
abundance: NA
CDR3aa: CASSQGAGGPYEQYF
CDR3nt: TGTGCCAGCAGCCAAGGTGCGGGAGGGCCCTACGAGCAGTACTTC

v_gene: TRBV19
j_gene: TRBJ2-1
d_gene: NA
abundance: NA
CDR3aa: CASSFQGGEQFF
CDR3nt: TGTGCCAGTAGTTTCCAGGGGGGTGAGCAGTTCTTC

v_gene: TRBV18
j_gene: TRBJ1-3
d_gene: NA
abundance: NA
CDR3aa: CASSPQLGRSGNTIYF
CDR3nt: TGTGCCAGCTCACCACAGCTGGGGAGGTCTGGAAACACCATATATTTT

v_gene: TRBV11-3
j_gene: TRBJ2-2
d_gene: TRBD2
abundance: NA
CDR3aa: CASSLETPSSGPHRKLFF
CDR3nt: TGTGCCAGCAGCTTAGAAACCCCGTCTAGCGGGCCTCACCGGAAGCTGTTTTTT

v_gene: TRBV9
j_gene: TRBJ1-3
d_gene: NA
abundance: NA
CDR3aa: CASSLDRNSGNTIYF
CDR3nt: TGTGCCAGCAGCTTGGACAGAAACTCTGGAAACACCATATATTTT

v_gene: TRBV2
j_gene: TRBJ2-3
d_gene: TRBD2
abundance: NA
CDR3aa: CASSFSGGDTDTQYF
CDR3nt: TGTGCCAGCAGTTTTAGCGGGGGGGACACAGATACGCAGTATTTT

v_gene: TRBV6-5
j_gene: TRBJ1-2
d_gene: NA
abundance: NA
CDR3aa: CASMGRARGDRYTF
CDR3nt: TGTGCCAGCATGGGGCGCGCCAGGGGAGATCGGTACACCTTC

v_gene: TRBV7-7
j_gene: TRBJ2-5
d_gene: TRBD1
abundance: NA
CDR3aa: CASSPGQGRETQYF
CDR3nt: TGTGCCAGCAGCCCGGGACAGGGGAGAGAGACCCAGTACTTC

v_gene: TRBV27
j_gene: TRBJ1-5
d_gene: TRBD1
abundance: NA
CDR3aa: CASSSRGSSNQPQHF
CDR3nt: TGTGCCAGCAGTTCCAGGGGGAGTAGCAATCAGCCCCAGCATTTT

v_gene: TRBV7-2
j_gene: TRBJ2-3
d_gene: TRBD1
abundance: NA
CDR3aa: CASSRGTGRTDTQYF
CDR3nt: TGTGCCAGCAGCCGCGGGACAGGGAGGACAGATACGCAGTATTTT

v_gene: TRBV7-2
j_gene: TRBJ2-1
d_gene: NA
abundance: once
CDR3aa: CASSSTDHNEQFF
CDR3nt: TGTGCCAGCAGCTCGACAGACCACAATGAGCAGTTCTTC

v_gene: TRBV4-2
j_gene: TRBJ1-2
d_gene: TRBD1
abundance: NA
CDR3aa: CASSHRDRGSGYTF
CDR3nt: TGTGCCAGCAGCCACCGGGACAGGGGCTCTGGCTACACCTTC

v_gene: TRBV4-3
j_gene: TRBJ2-2
d_gene: NA
abundance: NA
CDR3aa: CASSLTLGQSGELFF
CDR3nt: TGCGCCAGCAGCCTAACATTGGGGCAGTCCGGGGAGCTGTTTTTT

v_gene: TRBV5-3
j_gene: TRBJ2-3
d_gene: TRBD1
abundance: NA
CDR3aa: CARSQGDRGRTDTQYF
CDR3nt: TGTGCCAGAAGCCAGGGGGACAGGGGGCGCACAGATACGCAGTATTTT

v_gene: TRBV14
j_gene: TRBJ2-1
d_gene: TRBD2
abundance: NA
CDR3aa: CASSQLSSGGYNEQFF
CDR3nt: TGTGCCAGCAGCCAACTAAGTAGCGGGGGTTACAATGAGCAGTTCTTC

v_gene: TRBV19
j_gene: TRBJ2-7
d_gene: NA
abundance: NA
CDR3aa: CASTLPPQAGGSYEQYF
CDR3nt: TGTGCCAGTACTCTACCACCCCAGGCGGGCGGCTCCTACGAGCAGTACTTC

v_gene: TRBV5-1
j_gene: TRBJ2-5
d_gene: TRBD2
abundance: NA
CDR3aa: CASSTSGGAVETQYF
CDR3nt: TGCGCCAGCAGCACTAGCGGGGGGGCCGTGGAGACCCAGTACTTC

v_gene: TRBV28
j_gene: TRBJ1-5
d_gene: NA
abundance: NA
CDR3aa: CASSLQQGLKIPQHF
CDR3nt: TGTGCCAGCAGTTTACAACAGGGTTTGAAGATACCCCAGCATTTT

v_gene: TRBV19
j_gene: TRBJ2-2
d_gene: TRBD1
abundance: once
CDR3aa: CASSFRDRLAGELFF
CDR3nt: TGTGCCAGTAGTTTCCGGGACAGGCTAGCCGGGGAGCTGTTTTTT

v_gene: TRBV6-5
j_gene: TRBJ1-2
d_gene: NA
abundance: once
CDR3aa: CASSYSKQGNYGYTF
CDR3nt: TGTGCCAGCAGTTACTCGAAACAGGGTAACTATGGCTACACCTTC

v_gene: TRBV7-9
j_gene: TRBJ1-2
d_gene: NA
abundance: NA
CDR3aa: CASSSGSLYGYTF
CDR3nt: TGTGCCAGCAGCTCCGGGAGCCTCTATGGCTACACCTTC

v_gene: TRBV10-1
j_gene: TRBJ2-7
d_gene: NA
abundance: few
CDR3aa: CASSDRGGVSSYEQYF
CDR3nt: TGCGCCAGCAGTGATCGGGGCGGGGTGAGCTCCTACGAGCAGTACTTC

v_gene: TRBV5-1
j_gene: TRBJ2-2
d_gene: TRBD1
abundance: once
CDR3aa: CARSLQTGGGGELFF
CDR3nt: TGCGCCCGCAGCTTGCAAACAGGGGGCGGGGGGGAGCTGTTTTTT

v_gene: TRBV25-1
j_gene: TRBJ1-2
d_gene: NA
abundance: NA
CDR3aa: CASSESSPGGGYGYTF
CDR3nt: TGTGCCAGCAGTGAATCGAGCCCGGGCGGGGGATATGGCTACACCTTC

v_gene: TRBV5-4
j_gene: TRBJ1-3
d_gene: NA
abundance: once
CDR3aa: CASSFKGAGNTIYF
CDR3nt: TGTGCCAGCAGCTTTAAGGGAGCTGGAAACACCATATATTTT

v_gene: TRBV7-2
j_gene: TRBJ1-1
d_gene: NA
abundance: NA
CDR3aa: CASSTRYGGEAFF
CDR3nt: TGTGCCAGCAGCACGCGATATGGGGGGGAAGCTTTCTTT

v_gene: TRBV6-6
j_gene: TRBJ1-2
d_gene: TRBD1
abundance: NA
CDR3aa: CASSSRTGEDGYTF
CDR3nt: TGTGCCAGCAGTTCAAGGACAGGGGAAGATGGCTACACCTTC

v_gene: TRBV18
j_gene: TRBJ2-3
d_gene: TRBD1
abundance: NA
CDR3aa: CASSPMGQGSGTDTQYF
CDR3nt: TGTGCCAGCTCACCTATGGGACAGGGATCGGGAACAGATACGCAGTATTTT

v_gene: TRBV2
j_gene: TRBJ1-4
d_gene: TRBD1
abundance: NA
CDR3aa: CASRQGEKLFF
CDR3nt: TGTGCCAGCCGACAGGGAGAAAAACTGTTTTTT

v_gene: TRBV11-3
j_gene: TRBJ2-1
d_gene: TRBD1
abundance: NA
CDR3aa: CASSWRQGADEQFF
CDR3nt: TGTGCCAGCAGTTGGAGACAGGGGGCAGATGAGCAGTTCTTC

v_gene: TRBV29-1
j_gene: TRBJ1-5
d_gene: NA
abundance: NA
CDR3aa: CSVVDGNSNQPQHF
CDR3nt: TGCAGCGTTGTCGACGGGAATAGCAATCAGCCCCAGCATTTT

v_gene: TRBV6-5
j_gene: TRBJ1-6
d_gene: TRBD1
abundance: NA
CDR3aa: CASTPDRVGSPLHF
CDR3nt: TGTGCCAGCACCCCGGACAGGGTAGGGTCACCCCTCCACTTT

v_gene: TRBV2
j_gene: TRBJ2-3
d_gene: NA
abundance: NA
CDR3aa: CASKVAEKTDTQYF
CDR3nt: TGTGCCAGCAAGGTAGCGGAAAAAACAGATACGCAGTATTTT

v_gene: TRBV19
j_gene: TRBJ1-1
d_gene: NA
abundance: once
CDR3aa: CASSITTGRAAFF
CDR3nt: TGTGCCAGTAGTATCACCACAGGCCGGGCGGCTTTCTTT

v_gene: TRBV9
j_gene: TRBJ1-3
d_gene: NA
abundance: NA
CDR3aa: CASSVREASGNTIYF
CDR3nt: TGTGCCAGCAGCGTTCGGGAAGCCTCTGGAAACACCATATATTTT

v_gene: TRBV4-1
j_gene: TRBJ2-3
d_gene: TRBD2
abundance: once
CDR3aa: CASSQVGLAGDTDTQYF
CDR3nt: TGCGCCAGCAGCCAAGTGGGATTGGCGGGGGACACAGATACGCAGTATTTT

v_gene: TRBV5-1
j_gene: TRBJ1-2
d_gene: NA
abundance: NA
CDR3aa: CASSNWAGYTF
CDR3nt: TGCGCCAGCAGTAACTGGGCCGGCTACACCTTC

v_gene: TRBV24-1
j_gene: TRBJ1-6
d_gene: NA
abundance: NA
CDR3aa: CATSDGRENSPLHF
CDR3nt: TGTGCCACCAGTGATGGGAGGGAGAACTCACCCCTCCACTTT

v_gene: TRBV6-5
j_gene: TRBJ1-6
d_gene: NA
abundance: NA
CDR3aa: CASSYSNRGDSPLHF
CDR3nt: TGTGCCAGCAGTTACTCTAACCGCGGAGATTCACCCCTCCACTTT

v_gene: TRBV24-1
j_gene: TRBJ2-1
d_gene: NA
abundance: NA
CDR3aa: CATSDFGGSTMKQFF
CDR3nt: TGTGCCACCAGTGATTTCGGAGGGTCCACAATGAAGCAGTTCTTC

v_gene: TRBV7-2
j_gene: TRBJ2-7
d_gene: NA
abundance: NA
CDR3aa: CASGHRDHEQYF
CDR3nt: TGTGCCAGCGGTCACAGGGACCACGAGCAGTACTTC

v_gene: TRBV7-9
j_gene: TRBJ2-7
d_gene: NA
abundance: NA
CDR3aa: CATSASRDYEQYF
CDR3nt: TGTGCCACCTCGGCCTCGAGGGACTACGAGCAGTACTTC

v_gene: TRBV2
j_gene: TRBJ2-7
d_gene: NA
abundance: NA
CDR3aa: CASRQGRDEQYF
CDR3nt: TGTGCCAGCAGACAGGGTCGGGACGAGCAGTACTTC